Listed below are T cell receptor beta chains from one sample, sequenced in a study of identical twins. TCRdb reprocessed the 5' RACE reads via MiXCR and lists one record per CDR3 protein. The sample lists 450,000 to 500,000 distinct CDR3 sequences, roughly 13% occurring once. These data are also associated with another study on yellow fever vaccine responses in identical twins.

Sequences were obtained from CD4+ T cells sorted from blood. These receptors were collected from a woman younger than 30 in good health. The CDR3 runs from the conserved cysteine through the conserved F or W. A D gene is named only where the DNA matches it firmly. Only some rows state a clone size, as once, few, many or a class for expanded clones.

v_gene	abundance	j_gene	d_gene	len	CDR3nt	CDR3aa
TRBV12-3/TRBV12-4	few	TRBJ2-7	TRBD1	15	TGTGCCAGCAGTTTAAAACAGGGGGCCGGAGGGGAGCAGTACTTC	CASSLKQGAGGEQYF
TRBV2	NA	TRBJ2-7	TRBD2	14	TGTGCCAGCAAGGGACTAGCGGGGGATTACGAGCAGTACTTC	CASKGLAGDYEQYF
TRBV2	many	TRBJ2-1	NA	16	TGTGCCAGCAGTAGGATGGGCGGAAGCTCCTACAATGAGCAGTTCTTC	CASSRMGGSSYNEQFF
TRBV6-1	many	TRBJ1-1	TRBD1	15	TGTGCCAGTGGGACAGGGCACTTGATGGGCACTGAAGCTTTCTTT	CASGTGHLMGTEAFF
TRBV5-1	NA	TRBJ2-2	NA	15	TGCGCCAGCAGCTACAGGGAGTGGGACACCGGGGAGCTGTTTTTT	CASSYREWDTGELFF
TRBV10-3	NA	TRBJ2-1	TRBD2	13	TGTGCCATCAGTGAGTGGACTAGCAATGAGCAGTTCTTC	CAISEWTSNEQFF
TRBV4-1	NA	TRBJ1-2	TRBD1	14	TGCGCCAGCAGCCAAGGGGGCAGGGGGCTGGACTACACCTTC	CASSQGGRGLDYTF
TRBV4-1	NA	TRBJ1-4	NA	16	TGCGCCAGCAGCCAAGCCGCCCGGGGTGGTAATGAAAAACTGTTTTTT	CASSQAARGGNEKLFF
TRBV3-1	few	TRBJ2-1	NA	12	TGTGCCAGCAGCCGGGATATCAGTGAGCAGTTCTTC	CASSRDISEQFF
TRBV7-2	few	TRBJ1-6	NA	16	TGTGCCAGCAGCTCCCCGGGGGGTGAAGGGAATTCACCCCTCCACTTT	CASSSPGGEGNSPLHF
TRBV30	NA	TRBJ1-2	NA	13	TGTGCCTGGAGTGTACAGGTCCTGTGGGGCTACACCTTC	CAWSVQVLWGYTF
TRBV20-1	NA	TRBJ2-2	TRBD1	15	TGCAGTGCCATCAGACAGGGCTGGGACACCGGGGAGCTGTTTTTT	CSAIRQGWDTGELFF
TRBV29-1	few	TRBJ2-7	TRBD1	12	TGCAGCGTTTTACAGGGGGCGGGGGAGCAGTACTTC	CSVLQGAGEQYF
TRBV18	NA	TRBJ2-5	NA	13	TGTGCCAGCTCACAAACCCAAGATGAGACCCAGTACTTC	CASSQTQDETQYF
TRBV5-1	many	TRBJ2-7	NA	16	TGCGCCAGCAGCTTTGGGGGCCGTTCTGTTGTCTACGAGCAGTACTTC	CASSFGGRSVVYEQYF
TRBV4-1	few	TRBJ1-2	NA	19	TGCGCCAGCACCCCAATCGGGACACCAGACTTCCTAGCTAACTATGGCTACACCTTC	CASTPIGTPDFLANYGYTF
TRBV28	NA	TRBJ2-7	NA	14	TGTGCCAGCCACAGGAGGGCAGGGCTCGACGAGCAGTACTTC	CASHRRAGLDEQYF
TRBV6-5	few	TRBJ2-7	TRBD1	15	TGTGCCAGCAGTTCTCAGGACAGGGGGATCTACGAGCAGTACTTC	CASSSQDRGIYEQYF
TRBV5-1	NA	TRBJ2-2	NA	14	TGCGCCAGCGGAATAAAGGAGAACACCGGGGAGCTGTTTTTT	CASGIKENTGELFF
TRBV28	NA	TRBJ2-7	TRBD1	15	TGTGCCAGCAGTTCCGCGACAGGGGGCTCCTACGAGCAGTACTTC	CASSSATGGSYEQYF
TRBV6-5	NA	TRBJ1-6	NA	15	TGTGCCAGCAGTTACCGCGCAGGGGACAATTCACCCCTCCACTTT	CASSYRAGDNSPLHF
TRBV7-9	few	TRBJ1-5	TRBD1	15	TGTGCCAGCAGCGGGGGACAGGCTAGGAATCAGCCCCAGCATTTT	CASSGGQARNQPQHF
TRBV28	NA	TRBJ1-6	NA	14	TGTGCCAGCAGTTTACGAGTGGATAATTCACCCCTCCACTTT	CASSLRVDNSPLHF
TRBV20-1	few	TRBJ2-7	NA	15	TGCAGTGCCGCCACACGCGGGACCAGAGTCTACGAGCAGTACTTC	CSAATRGTRVYEQYF
TRBV28	NA	TRBJ1-1	NA	15	TGTGCCAGCAGTTTACTAAACAGATTGAACACTGAAGCTTTCTTT	CASSLLNRLNTEAFF
TRBV18	NA	TRBJ1-5	NA	15	TGTGCCAGCTCCCGAGGGGGGGCCCTCAATCAGCCCCAGCATTTT	CASSRGGALNQPQHF
TRBV6-1	few	TRBJ2-7	TRBD2	15	TGTGCCAGTAAACGGGGGGGGGCTTTAGGCTACGAGCAGTACTTC	CASKRGGALGYEQYF
TRBV18	few	TRBJ2-7	NA	15	TGTGCCAGCTCACCGATGGCCGGGCTAGTCTACGAGCAGTACTTC	CASSPMAGLVYEQYF
TRBV6-2/TRBV6-3	NA	TRBJ1-2	TRBD1	14	TGTGCCAGCAGTTCCGCGGGACAGATATATGGCTACACCTTC	CASSSAGQIYGYTF
TRBV28	NA	TRBJ2-1	TRBD2	15	TGTGCCAGCAGTTTATACGGGAGGGCCAACAATGAGCAGTTCTTC	CASSLYGRANNEQFF
TRBV6-5	few	TRBJ2-7	NA	15	TGTGCCAGCAGTTACCGAGGGACACCCCATGACGAGCAGTACTTC	CASSYRGTPHDEQYF
TRBV12-3/TRBV12-4	few	TRBJ1-1	NA	16	TGTGCCAGCAGTTTATGGCCAGGCCTGGTGGGGACTGAAGCTTTCTTT	CASSLWPGLVGTEAFF
TRBV6-5	NA	TRBJ1-4	NA	14	TGTGCCAGCAGTTACTCGAGGTTCAATGAAAAACTGTTTTTT	CASSYSRFNEKLFF
TRBV5-1	NA	TRBJ1-1	NA	13	TGCGCCAGTCAGCGGGGGCTGAACACTGAAGCTTTCTTT	CASQRGLNTEAFF
TRBV6-2/TRBV6-3	NA	TRBJ2-7	NA	13	TGTGCCAGCAGTCAACTAACAGCCTACGAGCAGTACTTC	CASSQLTAYEQYF
TRBV20-1	few	TRBJ2-7	NA	15	TGCAGTGCTAGTCTCACTAGCCAGGGTCCCTACGAGCAGTACTTC	CSASLTSQGPYEQYF
TRBV4-1	NA	TRBJ2-6	TRBD1	19	TGCGCCAGCAGCCAAGACCGGGACAGGGTTTTAGCTGGGGCCAACGTCCTGACTTTC	CASSQDRDRVLAGANVLTF
TRBV12-3/TRBV12-4	many	TRBJ2-1	TRBD2	14	TGTGCCAGCAGCCCCGGGACTAGACCATTCGAGCAGTTCTTC	CASSPGTRPFEQFF
TRBV3-1	few	TRBJ1-6	TRBD1	14	TGTGCCAGCAGCCACCGGACAGGGGTTTCACCCCTCCACTTT	CASSHRTGVSPLHF
TRBV4-3	few	TRBJ2-7	NA	15	TGCGCCAGCAGCCAAGAGGGACTTGGGCCCTACGAGCAGTACTTC	CASSQEGLGPYEQYF
TRBV5-6	NA	TRBJ2-4	NA	14	TGTGCCAGCAGCTTGGTGGGCAGGAAAAACATTCAGTACTTC	CASSLVGRKNIQYF
TRBV4-2	NA	TRBJ2-1	TRBD1	12	TGTGCCAGCAGCCCCGGGACAGGGGCGGAGTTCTTC	CASSPGTGAEFF
TRBV29-1	NA	TRBJ1-2	NA	13	TGCAGCGCCTTGCAGGGAGGCAGCTATGGCTACACCTTC	CSALQGGSYGYTF
TRBV7-8	many	TRBJ1-1	NA	12	TGTGCCAGCAGCCCCCAGGGCACTGAAGCTTTCTTT	CASSPQGTEAFF
TRBV2	few	TRBJ2-2	NA	14	TGTGCCAGCTCTGGCGGGGTGCACACCGGGGAGCTGTTTTTT	CASSGGVHTGELFF
TRBV5-4	NA	TRBJ2-3	TRBD2	19	TGTGCCAGCAGCTTGGGCCCGGGACTAGCGGGAGGGTTCACAGATACGCAGTATTTT	CASSLGPGLAGGFTDTQYF
TRBV20-1	once	TRBJ2-5	TRBD2	15	TGCAGTGCTACCCCCCTTCGCGGGGGCCAAGAGACCCAGTACTTC	CSATPLRGGQETQYF
TRBV30	NA	TRBJ2-5	TRBD1	15	TGTGCCTGCTCCTCGACAGGGGGTTTTTGGGAGACCCAGTACTTC	CACSSTGGFWETQYF
TRBV7-3	NA	TRBJ2-7	TRBD1	16	TGTGCCAGCAGCGACCCCCAGACAGGGAGATTCTACGAGCAGTACTTC	CASSDPQTGRFYEQYF
TRBV20-1	few	TRBJ2-7	NA	13	TGCAGTGCTCAAAGGACAGTCTCCTACGAGCAGTACTTC	CSAQRTVSYEQYF
TRBV20-1	few	TRBJ2-1	NA	10	TGCAGTGCTAGCCCGGGTGAGCAGTTCTTC	CSASPGEQFF
TRBV27	NA	TRBJ2-1	TRBD1	18	TGTGCCAGCAGCCCAAGGATGCAGGGGGTGGTACCCTACAATGAGCAGTTCTTC	CASSPRMQGVVPYNEQFF
TRBV7-2	NA	TRBJ2-1	NA	13	TGTGCCAGCAGCTTGGACGGGATGTTAATCCGCATCTTC	CASSLDGMLIRIF
TRBV13	NA	TRBJ2-7	NA	11	TGTGCCAGCGGCGGCGGGTTAGAGCAGTACTTC	CASGGGLEQYF
TRBV2	NA	TRBJ1-3	TRBD1	14	TGTGCCAGCAAGGACAGGGCCTCTGGAAACACCATATATTTT	CASKDRASGNTIYF
TRBV5-1	NA	TRBJ1-6	NA	15	TGCGCCAGCAGCTTGGGACAGGTCGATAATTCACCCCTCCACTTT	CASSLGQVDNSPLHF
TRBV28	NA	TRBJ1-4	NA	17	TGTGCCAGCAGCCCTCAGGGCCTCGGGACTCCTAATGAAAAACTGTTTTTT	CASSPQGLGTPNEKLFF
TRBV20-1	many	TRBJ2-1	TRBD2	15	TGCAGTGCTAGAGGCTACGGGGGGGCTTACAATGAGCAGTTCTTC	CSARGYGGAYNEQFF
TRBV5-1	many	TRBJ2-7	NA	13	TGCGCCAGCTCACTAGCTGTAACATACGAGCAGTACTTC	CASSLAVTYEQYF
TRBV10-3	NA	TRBJ2-2	TRBD1	15	TGTGCCATCATGGACGAGACAGGGTTGACCGGGGAGCTGTTTTTT	CAIMDETGLTGELFF